This T cell receptor (beta chain) emerged from a study of shared clonotypes between healthy human individuals (dated by TCRdb to about 2020). A note on the overall study: The cohort included three men and two women between 18 and 49 years of age. To increase sequencing depth and limit assay-specific biases, different laboratories used diverse techniques to prepare libraries and sequence TCR repertoires. To estimate repertoire size and how much clonotypes are shared between individuals, the study performed deep sequencing of blood TCR repertoires from roughly five healthy adults. Each donor's leukapheresis produced roughly between about 0.9 and 9.5 billion PBMCs. For each donor, CD4 naive and CD4 memory were each given three plates, CD8 naive was given two plates, and CD8 memory was given one plate. Paper-wide results and their limitations: Higher generation probabilities were observed for clonotypes shared by all four sorted-subset donors than for non-shared clonotypes. Incomplete sequencing was indicated by rarefaction of sorted-subset datasets, despite the large sequencing depth. Naive subsets generally had larger estimated clonotype richness than memory subsets did. Sampling was limited to blood, and TCR repertoires in tissue likely differ from TCR repertoires in blood. Pairwise subsampling indicated that sequencing depth was expected to affect the degree of clonotype sharing among donors. Because the study included only a small number of donors, the genetic and exposure-history diversity represented was limited. Across four donors, roughly 5.4% of naive CD4, 3% to 3.5% of naive CD8, around 2.5% of memory CD4, and 0.4% to 0.45% of memory CD8 clonotypes were shared.

The CDR3, cysteine through phenylalanine, is 14 amino acids long. The read is trimmed to its CDR3 DNA, 42 bases read in frame from base 1. CDR1 and CDR2 (SEHNR, FQNEAQ) derive from the germline V gene (reference sequence). TCR CDR3 regions were amplified from genomic DNA by multiplex PCR using the deep immunoSEQ assay. Extracted genomic DNA from each cell subset was spread evenly across all wells of several immunoSEQ 96-well plates, with each plate serving as a replicate. For sorted subsets, approximately 210 ng genomic DNA, equal to 30,000 or so T cell genomes, was loaded into each replicate PCR. Purified libraries were quantified with a Qubit 3.0 fluorometer, sized on a Bioanalyzer 2100, and re-quantified with the KAPA Library Quantification kit. Each immunoSEQ 96-well plate was sequenced on its own single-read 150-cycle Illumina NextSeq 550 flow cell. Regarding the original processing steps: Because the immunoSEQ output included only junctional sequences and no quality scores, the filtering could not be the same as the filtering used for full-length reads. Sequences were annotated with PyIR, a Python wrapper for IgBLAST v1.9, and V/J genes and CDR3 were assigned using IMGT germline references. Reads with weak V/J assignments (E-value above 1e-6), missing CDR3, stop codons, out-of-frame junctions, or ambiguous translated residues were removed. V3J clonotypes were defined as sequences sharing an identical inferred V gene, J gene, and CDR3 amino acid sequence. Percentage overlap between repertoires was calculated by dividing the number of shared unique clonotypes by the size of the smaller repertoire. Three approaches were used to assess repertoire richness: RTK rarefaction, the Chao1 estimator, and Recon v2.1 estimates of unobserved clonotypes. Generation probabilities were computed with OLGA for all TCRbeta clonotypes obtained by the gDNA method from a handful of donors. Entries here come from immuneACCESS through TCRdb and include only in-frame sequences with V and J called. Some clones fail to appear in such tables; in the studies checked, an unresolved V gene covers under half of the shortfall, and the cause of the remainder is unknown. V and J calls plus clone size are reproduced from that table; the DNA served to infer D and trimming. Present in this sample are roughly 2.1 million clones, 90% to 95% of which were seen just once. Roughly 1.8% of the sample rests with the top ten.

This clone was observed once. No cognate antigen has been identified for it. No clone much larger than this one lies a single base away; base qualities are absent. CD8 naive samples were obtained by positive selection for CCR7 among CD45RO-negative cells, yielding a CD45RA+CCR7+ population from which TemRA cells were excluded. The donors were healthy, HIV-negative adults who had no recently reported acute infections or vaccinations. Every donor was a Caucasian adult residing in Nashville, Tennessee, USA. Blood was collected by leukapheresis, and PBMCs were isolated by Ficoll-Histopaque density gradient centrifugation and then cryopreserved in liquid nitrogen vapor phase. Analytical flow cytometry was used to check the purity and quantity of every magnetically sorted T cell population. From each sorted fraction, genomic DNA was isolated and quantified by UV absorbance on a Nanodrop 2000c.

The chain couples TRBV7-9 to TRBJ2-5, with TRBD1 as a weak D call on 6 bases. The closer fit of TRBJ2-7 to the DNA end suggests the J call may be wrong. Sequenced input: naive CD8+ T cells from PBMCs. The meaning of the sample's cell subset or site label: CD45RA+CCR7+. The TCR sequence derives from a man younger than 35 in good health. Some clones in this sample may be carry-over from other donors' samples. This receptor has the CDR3 CASSAGVRGDEQYF. The sequenced DNA is TGTGCCAGCAGCGCCGGCGTCAGGGGCGACGAGCAGTACTTC.